These T cell receptor beta chains were read from a single sample in a study of T cells in localized non-small cell lung cancer. Repertoires were generated with immunoSEQ multiplex PCR, while TCRdb's copy carries only in-frame clones and drops some. Of thousands of clones detected, roughly 28% appear once; the ten largest clones hold around 9%. The input for sequencing was lung tumor tissue, taken before any cancer treatment. Every receptor here comes from a female donor of 60 years or more with stage I lung adenocarcinoma. Each CDR3 is given with its conserved first and last residue. A D gene is named only where the DNA matches it firmly. A row's size may be missing; if present it is once, few, many or a size class.

size: medium-sized
V: TRBV6-8
J: TRBJ2-2
D: -
DNA: TGTGCCAGCGGCGACGGGACGGGTAACACCGGGGAGCTGTTTTTT
CDR3: CASGDGTGNTGELFF

size: -
V: TRBV18
J: TRBJ2-1
D: -
DNA: TGTGCCAGCTCGTTCTTCGAGGGCGGGAATGAGCAGTTCTTC
CDR3: CASSFFEGGNEQFF

size: medium-sized
V: TRBV11-3
J: TRBJ2-3
D: TRBD2
DNA: TGTGCCAGCAGCTTCGCCCTCGGGAGGGGGGCAGATACGCAGTATTTT
CDR3: CASSFALGRGADTQYF

size: few
V: TRBV11-3
J: TRBJ1-1
D: -
DNA: TGTGCCAGCAGGGGCGATGGGGGTTCAAGCACTGAAGCTTTCTTT
CDR3: CASRGDGGSSTEAFF

size: few
V: TRBV15
J: TRBJ2-1
D: -
DNA: TGTGCCACCAGCAGAGCGAACGCAGACAATGAGCAGTTCTTC
CDR3: CATSRANADNEQFF

size: -
V: TRBV19
J: TRBJ1-1
D: -
DNA: TGTGCCAGTAGTGCACAGGGAACTGAAGCTTTCTTT
CDR3: CASSAQGTEAFF

size: medium-sized
V: TRBV6-8
J: TRBJ1-2
D: TRBD1
DNA: TGTGCCAGCAGTCCTCCGGGACAGGGGGTAGGCAACTATGGCTACACCTTC
CDR3: CASSPPGQGVGNYGYTF

size: -
V: TRBV19
J: TRBJ1-3
D: -
DNA: TGTGCCAGTAGTATGGGACGGATCTCTGGAAACACCATATATTTT
CDR3: CASSMGRISGNTIYF

size: -
V: TRBV11-3
J: TRBJ1-4
D: -
DNA: TGTGCCAGCAGCCGGGCCTCCGAGGACGGAAAACTGTTTTTT
CDR3: CASSRASEDGKLFF

size: -
V: TRBV18
J: TRBJ1-2
D: -
DNA: TGTGCCAGCTCACTCAGACGGAACTATGGCTACACCTTC
CDR3: CASSLRRNYGYTF

size: -
V: TRBV9
J: TRBJ2-1
D: TRBD2
DNA: TGTGCCAGCAGCGAGTTAACTAGCGGGACCAATGAGCAGTTCTTC
CDR3: CASSELTSGTNEQFF

size: -
V: TRBV6-8
J: TRBJ1-4
D: TRBD1
DNA: TGTGCCAGCAGGGTCACAGGGGGCCCTAATGAAAAACTGTTTTTT
CDR3: CASRVTGGPNEKLFF

size: few
V: TRBV11-3
J: TRBJ2-6
D: -
DNA: TGTGCCAGCAGCTTCGGTCTAGCCACGATCGGGGGCCAGGCTTTC
CDR3: CASSFGLATIGGQAF

size: few
V: TRBV28
J: TRBJ1-2
D: -
DNA: TGTGCCAGCAGTTTAAGCGGTAACTATGGCTACACCTTC
CDR3: CASSLSGNYGYTF

size: -
V: TRBV19
J: TRBJ1-5
D: -
DNA: TGTGCCAGTAGTATAGGGCAGGGGTCCGGGCAGCCCCAGCATTTT
CDR3: CASSIGQGSGQPQHF

size: -
V: TRBV19
J: TRBJ1-1
D: -
DNA: TGTGCCAGTAGTTATACGGGGGTAGGCACTGAAGCTTTCTTT
CDR3: CASSYTGVGTEAFF

size: few
V: TRBV9
J: TRBJ2-2
D: -
DNA: TGTGCCAGCAGCGTAGGAGAGGCGGGCTTCGCGAACACCGGGGAGCTGTTTTTT
CDR3: CASSVGEAGFANTGELFF

size: -
V: TRBV14
J: TRBJ1-4
D: -
DNA: TGTGCCAGCAGCCATGTCGGGTTGGGTGAAAAACTGTTTTTT
CDR3: CASSHVGLGEKLFF

size: few
V: TRBV19
J: TRBJ1-2
D: -
DNA: TGTGCCAGTAGTATAGCCGCCGGGATTAACTATGGCTACACCTTC
CDR3: CASSIAAGINYGYTF

size: medium-sized
V: TRBV11-3
J: TRBJ2-2
D: TRBD2
DNA: TGTGCCAGCAGCCTCATTAGCGGGGCGAACACCGGGGAGCTGTTTTTT
CDR3: CASSLISGANTGELFF

size: medium-sized
V: TRBV6-8
J: TRBJ2-5
D: TRBD1
DNA: TGTGCCAGCAGAAGACAGGGGGCGGATGAGACCCAGTACTTC
CDR3: CASRRQGADETQYF

size: -
V: TRBV6-8
J: TRBJ2-3
D: TRBD2
DNA: TGTGCCATCGCGGGAGCCCCCACAGATACGCAGTATTTT
CDR3: CAIAGAPTDTQYF

size: -
V: TRBV11-3
J: TRBJ2-7
D: -
DNA: TGTGCCAGCAGCTGGGGGACTGGGACCTACGAGCAGTACTTC
CDR3: CASSWGTGTYEQYF

size: -
V: TRBV5-1
J: TRBJ2-3
D: TRBD2
DNA: TGCGCCAGCACCTCGGGGACTAGCGAGACAGATACGCAGTATTTT
CDR3: CASTSGTSETDTQYF

size: -
V: TRBV6-8
J: TRBJ2-1
D: -
DNA: TGTGCCAGCAGTTACTCTGCGGGAACAATCAGTGAGCAGTTCTTC
CDR3: CASSYSAGTISEQFF

size: -
V: TRBV9
J: TRBJ1-4
D: TRBD1
DNA: TGTGCCAGCAGCTATCAGGGGGCAGGGGAAAAACTGTTTTTT
CDR3: CASSYQGAGEKLFF

size: -
V: TRBV11-3
J: TRBJ2-1
D: -
DNA: TGTGCCAGCAGCAACCGCGGAGTCTACAATGAGCAGTTCTTC
CDR3: CASSNRGVYNEQFF

size: -
V: TRBV15
J: TRBJ2-3
D: TRBD2
DNA: TGTGCCACCAGCAGAGGGTCGGGGGGTACAGATACGCAGTATTTT
CDR3: CATSRGSGGTDTQYF

size: -
V: TRBV6-8
J: TRBJ2-7
D: TRBD2
DNA: TGTGCCAGCACCAGCAGCGGGAGTAGAGTCTACGAGCAGTACTTC
CDR3: CASTSSGSRVYEQYF

size: few
V: TRBV6-8
J: TRBJ2-3
D: TRBD2
DNA: TGTGCCAGCAAAAGGGACTACCGCACAGATACGCAGTATTTT
CDR3: CASKRDYRTDTQYF

size: -
V: TRBV29-1
J: TRBJ1-1
D: -
DNA: TGCAGCGTTGAGCAGGCCCAACAGGGTGAAGCTTTCTTT
CDR3: CSVEQAQQGEAFF

size: -
V: TRBV10-1
J: TRBJ1-2
D: -
DNA: TGCGCCAGCAGTGAATATCGCGCAGGGGCTGGCTACACCTTC
CDR3: CASSEYRAGAGYTF

size: -
V: TRBV6-8
J: TRBJ1-1
D: -
DNA: TGTGCCAGCCGGGGTCGCATGAACACTGAAGCTTTCTTT
CDR3: CASRGRMNTEAFF

size: few
V: TRBV19
J: TRBJ2-2
D: TRBD1
DNA: TGTGCCAGTAGTATAGTACAGGGGGCTGTCACCGGGGAGCTGTTTTTT
CDR3: CASSIVQGAVTGELFF

size: -
V: TRBV9
J: TRBJ1-1
D: -
DNA: TGTGCCAGCAGCGCCAGTACAGGAAACACTGAAGCTTTCTTT
CDR3: CASSASTGNTEAFF

size: -
V: TRBV19
J: TRBJ2-7
D: TRBD1
DNA: TGTGCCAGTGGACAGGGTTGGGAGCAGTACTTC
CDR3: CASGQGWEQYF

size: -
V: TRBV18
J: TRBJ2-1
D: TRBD1
DNA: TGTGCCAGCTCAGTCGGACAGGGGGCCGGCAATGAGCAGTTCTTC
CDR3: CASSVGQGAGNEQFF

size: few
V: TRBV2
J: TRBJ1-2
D: -
DNA: TGTGCCAGCAGTTTAGGGGTCCAAGGTAGCTATGGCTACACCTTC
CDR3: CASSLGVQGSYGYTF

size: -
V: TRBV11-3
J: TRBJ1-4
D: TRBD1
DNA: TGTGCCAGCAGATTAACGGGACAGGGGGCAGAAAAACTGTTTTTT
CDR3: CASRLTGQGAEKLFF

size: -
V: TRBV16
J: TRBJ1-5
D: -
DNA: TGTGCCAGCAGCCAAGGACAATCAAGTCAGCCCCAGCATTTT
CDR3: CASSQGQSSQPQHF

size: few
V: TRBV12-2
J: TRBJ2-1
D: -
DNA: TGTGCCACCTCTTCAACCGGGACTAGGAGAAATGAGCAGTTCTTC
CDR3: CATSSTGTRRNEQFF

size: -
V: TRBV28
J: TRBJ2-5
D: TRBD1
DNA: TGTGCCAGCAGTGGGACAGGGGTCGAGACCCAGTACTTC
CDR3: CASSGTGVETQYF

size: -
V: TRBV5-1
J: TRBJ2-7
D: TRBD2
DNA: TGCGCCAGCAGCGGACTAGCGGAGCCCTACGAGCAGTACTTC
CDR3: CASSGLAEPYEQYF

size: few
V: TRBV4-1
J: TRBJ2-1
D: TRBD2
DNA: TGCGCCAGCAGCCAAGGTGTCTCCCTGCGGGGGGGCTCCTACAATGAGCAGTTCTTC
CDR3: CASSQGVSLRGGSYNEQFF

size: medium-sized
V: TRBV1
J: TRBJ1-5
D: -
DNA: TGCGCCAGCAGCCCCGCCAGGGCTGATAGCAATCAGCCCCAGCATTTT
CDR3: CASSPARADSNQPQHF

size: once
V: TRBV5-1
J: TRBJ2-2
D: TRBD2
DNA: TGCGCCAGCAGCACCCGGGATAGCGGGAGATATACCGGGGAGCTGTTTTTT
CDR3: CASSTRDSGRYTGELFF